The source of this T cell receptor beta chain is a study of shared clonotypes between healthy human individuals. J was trimmed by 1 base and V by 6 bases; bases with no gene match: 3. CDR3 length: 13 residues. CDR1 is MNHEY, CDR2 SMNVEV, per germline (reference sequence). The assay was immunoSEQ multiplex PCR, and TCRdb's table has in-frame clones only and misses some. This table has approximately 1.5 million clones, 95% to 99% appearing once. The sequenced sample consisted of naive CD4+ T cells sorted from blood. Subset indicated: CD45RA+ positively selected. The chain combines TRBV27 with TRBJ2-7; 7 bases are shared with TRBD1. The origin of this receptor is a man in his thirties or forties in good health. The CDR3 region has the DNA TGTGCCAGCAGAAGGACAGGATCCTACGAGCAGTACTTC. Amino acid sequence: CASRRTGSYEQYF.